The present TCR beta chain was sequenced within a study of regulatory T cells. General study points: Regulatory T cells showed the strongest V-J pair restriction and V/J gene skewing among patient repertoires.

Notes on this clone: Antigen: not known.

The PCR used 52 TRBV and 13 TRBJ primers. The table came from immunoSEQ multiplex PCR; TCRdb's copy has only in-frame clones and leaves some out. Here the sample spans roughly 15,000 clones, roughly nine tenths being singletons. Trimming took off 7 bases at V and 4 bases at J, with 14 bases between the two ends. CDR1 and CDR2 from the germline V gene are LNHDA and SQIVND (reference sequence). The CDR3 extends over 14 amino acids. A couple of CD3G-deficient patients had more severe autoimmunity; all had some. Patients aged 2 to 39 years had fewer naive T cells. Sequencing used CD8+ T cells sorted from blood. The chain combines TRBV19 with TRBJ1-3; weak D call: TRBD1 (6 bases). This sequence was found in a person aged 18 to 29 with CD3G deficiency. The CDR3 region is CASTFPTGGNTIYF. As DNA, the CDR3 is TGTGCCAGTACCTTTCCGACAGGAGGAAACACCATATATTTT.